This TCR beta chain was documented in a study of blood T cell repertoires in COVID-19. Study-wide context: T cells, B-cell-depleted T cells, or PBMCs supplied cDNA or gDNA.

As handled by the study authors: The assay estimated nucleated cells by amplifying reference gene primers. Sequencing was performed with immunoSEQ multiplex PCR; in TCRdb, only in-frame clones are kept and a portion is missing. D and trimming were read from the DNA, whereas the V and J calls and clone size are those reported in that table. The repertoire holds 190,000 or so clones, with around nine tenths as singletons. The J segment lost 3 bases and the V segment lost 2 bases, leaving 4 bases of the junction unmatched. CDR1 is GTSNPN, CDR2 SVGIG, per germline (reference sequence). The CDR3 is 14 residues long.

Sequencing was done on a sample of peripheral blood. This chain uses TRBV30 with TRBJ1-5; 7 nucleotides line up with TRBD1. The TCR sequence derives from a man aged 40-49 years with active or convalescent COVID-19. Written as DNA, the CDR3 is TGTGCCTGGAGTACCGGGACAGTCAATCAGCCCCAGCATTTT. Its protein product is CAWSTGTVNQPQHF. The whole variable domain, remainder taken from reference TRBV30 and TRBJ1-5, is SQTIHQWPATLVQPVGSPLSLECTVEGTSNPNLYWYRQAAGRGLQLLFYSVGIGQISSEVPQNLSASRPQDRQFILSSKKLLLSDSGFYLCAWSTGTVNQPQHFGDGTRLSIL.